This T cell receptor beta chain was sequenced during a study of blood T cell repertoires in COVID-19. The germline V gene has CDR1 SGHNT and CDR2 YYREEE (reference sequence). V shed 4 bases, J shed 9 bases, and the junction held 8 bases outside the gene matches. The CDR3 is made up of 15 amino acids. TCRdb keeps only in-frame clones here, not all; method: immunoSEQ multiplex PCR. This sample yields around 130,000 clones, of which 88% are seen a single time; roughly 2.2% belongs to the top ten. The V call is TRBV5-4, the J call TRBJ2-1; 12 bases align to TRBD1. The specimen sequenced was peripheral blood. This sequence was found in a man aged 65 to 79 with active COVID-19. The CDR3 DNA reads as TGTGCCAGCAGCGGCCCGGGACAGGGGGCGGGTGAGCAGTTCTTC. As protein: CASSGPGQGAGEQFF.